Described below is a single T cell receptor beta chain sequence and its context. This clonotype was seen a few times. Its antigen remains unidentified. Qualities for individual bases were not recorded, and no much larger clone is one base off. In the ophthalmopathy patients, disease was moderately to severely active, with a Clinical Activity Score of 3 or more, a NOSPECS grade of 4 or more, and a duration of less than 3 months. Exclusion was applied to patients with uncontrolled infections, other autoimmune diseases, pregnancy or lactation. Diagnoses were established on the basis of clinical symptoms, serum thyroxine and TRAb, thyroid ultrasound, and orbital computed tomography. PBMCs were isolated from about 9.1 ml of fresh peripheral blood by Ficoll-Paque density gradient centrifugation. Total RNA was extracted using Trizol reagent, and RNA quality was assessed on an Agilent 2100 Bioanalyzer. The sample belongs to a study of T cells in Graves' hyperthyroidism and ophthalmopathy (dated by TCRdb to between 2018 and 2020). With regard to the full study: Peripheral blood was sampled at the time of initial diagnosis, prior to any treatment. Following sampling, methimazole starting at 30 mg daily was given to hyperthyroidism patients, and high-dose intravenous methylprednisolone was given to ophthalmopathy patients. The paper reports TCR Vbeta CDR3 sequencing of approximately 130 peripheral blood samples: approximately 43 ophthalmopathy, under 80 hyperthyroidism and 17 progressor patients. To identify distinguishing TCR V-J signatures, a discovery cohort of about 95 patients was used, comprising under 45 with Graves' ophthalmopathy and roughly 60 with stable Graves' hyperthyroidism. The 90 or so discovery patients were randomly split 7:3 into training and test sets. In about 6 Graves' hyperthyroidism patients, the study also compared T-cell repertoires from thyroid tissue with T-cell repertoires from blood. An independent validation cohort of around 19 hyperthyroidism patients and approximately 15 patients who later progressed to ophthalmopathy tested prospective prediction of ophthalmopathy.

TCR beta CDR3 regions were amplified from RNA transcripts. The first round of RT-PCR for the TCR CDR3 was performed with the HTBI primer set and the Qiagen OneStep RT-PCR kit. Libraries were constructed in a second round of multiplex PCR, after which size selection and purification were carried out. The libraries were sequenced on an Illumina HiSeq2000 using paired-end 100 bp reads. From the authors' description of their analysis: Raw data were processed with SOAPnuke, discarding reads with adapters, uncalled bases, mean Phred below 15, or no exact constant-primer or identifier match. High-quality paired reads were merged using COPE v1.2.5, and each unique nucleotide sequence was defined as a clonotype. MiTCR v1.1 was used to align clonotypes to the IMGT TRBV, TRBD and TRBJ reference segments. The analysis included only V-J combinations with a frequency above 0.0001, which together covered roughly 99% of the repertoires. A TCS score was defined as the ratio between F50 (clonal expansion) and ExV (chaos), using BLOSUM62-based TCRdist between CDR3 peptides within each V-J. Welch's t-statistics and random forest reduced roughly 530 V-J features to some 14, which were used in a naive Bayes classifier (R e1071). The raw public reads went through TCRdb reprocessing: fastp at Q25, MiXCR clone calling, in-frame beta chains kept. Under each unique CDR3 protein, matching rows form one entry showing the most common genes and DNA. TCRdb, not the authors, supplied the V and J calls. This sample comprises 350,000 or so distinct CDR3 sequences, less than 20% of them detected only once. The ten top clones hold around a sixth of the sample.

Ends trimmed: V by 0 bases, J by 2 bases; bases unmatched to a gene: 13. The CDR3 runs 19 residues from the cysteine to the phenylalanine. Only CDR3 DNA is held: 57 bases, read in frame from base 1. CDR1 and CDR2 were assigned from the germline V gene (reference sequence) as LGHDT and YNNKEL. On the study overall, not on this receptor specifically: In validation, the model predicted progression to ophthalmopathy a median of about 6.8 months before onset, with over 60% sensitivity and 72.22% specificity. Sample size was not statistically predetermined, and blinding of investigators to group allocation was not performed. In cross-validation, a model built on a 13 V-J signature told ophthalmopathy apart from stable hyperthyroidism with approximately 91% sensitivity and about 81% specificity, and in testing the same model reached 80%/75%. Most expanded thyroid clonotypes (frequency above 0.001) were also detected in blood, a finding suggesting that blood repertoires may reflect thyroid immune responses.

Input material: blood. Recombination joined TRBV3-1 with TRBJ2-5; the junction holds 9 bases that match TRBD2. The receptor was isolated from a woman aged 40 to 50 with Graves' ophthalmopathy. The nucleotide sequence is given as TGTGCCAGCAGCCAAGATTGGTCTAGCGGGGACCCAGGGCAAGAGACCCAGTACTTC. This is translated as CASSQDWSSGDPGQETQYF.